These T cell receptor beta chains were read from a single sample in a study of T cell responses to AZD1222 COVID-19 vaccine. Some clones are missing from TCRdb's copy, which holds only in-frame ones; the method was immunoSEQ multiplex PCR. This sample yields roughly 140,000 clones, of which around 91% are seen a single time; approximately 4.5% belongs to the top ten. The specimen comprised peripheral blood, sampled on day 0 of AZD1222 vaccination. The receptors come from an adult in good health. CDR3s include the opening cysteine and the closing phenylalanine or tryptophan. Fields, in order: V gene, J gene, D gene, clone size, CDR3 DNA, CDR3 protein. A D gene is named only where the DNA matches it firmly. Only part of the rows carry a size: once, few, many, or a class if the clone is expanded.

v_gene: TRBV4-1
j_gene: TRBJ1-2
d_gene: TRBD1
abundance: .
CDR3nt: TGCGCCAGCAGCCAAGGGACAGGGGGAGGTAACTATGGCTACACCTTC
CDR3aa: CASSQGTGGGNYGYTF

v_gene: TRBV28
j_gene: TRBJ2-7
d_gene: TRBD1
abundance: .
CDR3nt: TGTGCCAGCACTACCCGGGAGGACAGGGGGGTCGAGCAGTACTTC
CDR3aa: CASTTREDRGVEQYF

v_gene: TRBV7-8
j_gene: TRBJ1-6
d_gene: .
abundance: .
CDR3nt: TGTGCCAGCGCCTCGTGGGGTGCGAAAAATTCACCCCTCCACTTT
CDR3aa: CASASWGAKNSPLHF

v_gene: TRBV30
j_gene: TRBJ1-5
d_gene: .
abundance: .
CDR3nt: TGTGCCTGGAGTGTGGGCGGGTCGGGCAATCAGCCCCAGCATTTT
CDR3aa: CAWSVGGSGNQPQHF

v_gene: TRBV7-9
j_gene: TRBJ2-7
d_gene: .
abundance: .
CDR3nt: TGTGCCAGCAGCTCCGAGACATCCTCCTACGAGCAGTACTTC
CDR3aa: CASSSETSSYEQYF

v_gene: TRBV7-6
j_gene: TRBJ1-1
d_gene: .
abundance: .
CDR3nt: TGTGCCAGCAGCCCGGGGGGAACTGAAGCTTTCTTT
CDR3aa: CASSPGGTEAFF

v_gene: TRBV7-2
j_gene: TRBJ1-2
d_gene: .
abundance: .
CDR3nt: TGTGCCAGCAGACAAAATCCGGGGGGCTACACCTTC
CDR3aa: CASRQNPGGYTF

v_gene: TRBV15
j_gene: TRBJ1-2
d_gene: .
abundance: .
CDR3nt: TGTGCCACCAGCAGACCAGGACAGTCCTATGGCTACACCTTC
CDR3aa: CATSRPGQSYGYTF

v_gene: TRBV2
j_gene: TRBJ2-1
d_gene: .
abundance: .
CDR3nt: TGTGCCAGCCTCCCTCCAGGGGCTCCCGAAGATGAGCAGTTCTTC
CDR3aa: CASLPPGAPEDEQFF

v_gene: TRBV5-1
j_gene: TRBJ2-1
d_gene: TRBD2
abundance: .
CDR3nt: TGCGCCAGCAGCCCCTACCTAGCTAGCGGGGCCTACAATGAGCAGTTCTTC
CDR3aa: CASSPYLASGAYNEQFF

v_gene: TRBV18
j_gene: TRBJ2-5
d_gene: .
abundance: .
CDR3nt: TGTGCCAGCTCACCAGGGGGAAGGGAGACCCAGTACTTC
CDR3aa: CASSPGGRETQYF

v_gene: TRBV7-9
j_gene: TRBJ1-2
d_gene: .
abundance: .
CDR3nt: TGTGCCAGCAGCTTAGTGGGGTACGGCTACACCTTC
CDR3aa: CASSLVGYGYTF

v_gene: TRBV20-1
j_gene: TRBJ1-2
d_gene: .
abundance: .
CDR3nt: TGCAGTGCTAGTGGACCGATGGGCTACACCTTC
CDR3aa: CSASGPMGYTF

v_gene: TRBV3-1/TRBV3-2
j_gene: TRBJ1-6
d_gene: .
abundance: .
CDR3nt: TGTGCCAGCAGAAAAGAAAGCTCCTATAATTCACCCCTCCACTTT
CDR3aa: CASRKESSYNSPLHF

v_gene: TRBV9
j_gene: TRBJ2-1
d_gene: .
abundance: .
CDR3nt: TGTGCCAGCAGCGTTAGCGGTAGCTCCTACAATGAGCAGTTCTTC
CDR3aa: CASSVSGSSYNEQFF

v_gene: TRBV30
j_gene: TRBJ2-1
d_gene: .
abundance: few
CDR3nt: TGTGCCTGGAGTGGTAGGGGTGGATATTCCTACAATGAGCAGTTCTTC
CDR3aa: CAWSGRGGYSYNEQFF

v_gene: TRBV29-1
j_gene: TRBJ1-1
d_gene: .
abundance: .
CDR3nt: TGCAGCGACAAAGTCCCCTCTGCGGGGCAACGGAACACTGAAGCTTTCTTT
CDR3aa: CSDKVPSAGQRNTEAFF

v_gene: TRBV19
j_gene: TRBJ2-2
d_gene: .
abundance: .
CDR3nt: TGTGCCAGTAGTATAGACAGGGCCTTTGCGAACACCGGGGAGCTGTTTTTT
CDR3aa: CASSIDRAFANTGELFF

v_gene: TRBV5-1
j_gene: TRBJ1-1
d_gene: .
abundance: .
CDR3nt: TGCGCCAGCAGCGAACAGACAACGAACACTGAAGCTTTCTTT
CDR3aa: CASSEQTTNTEAFF

v_gene: TRBV9
j_gene: TRBJ2-6
d_gene: TRBD1
abundance: .
CDR3nt: TGTGCCAGCAGCCATCCGGGGACAGGTCTCTCTGGGGCCAACGTCCTGACTTTC
CDR3aa: CASSHPGTGLSGANVLTF

v_gene: TRBV6-5
j_gene: TRBJ1-1
d_gene: TRBD1
abundance: .
CDR3nt: TGTGCCAGCAGCTCAAGAAGGACAGGGCAGTTTGCTTTCTTT
CDR3aa: CASSSRRTGQFAFF

v_gene: TRBV6-2/TRBV6-3
j_gene: TRBJ1-1
d_gene: .
abundance: .
CDR3nt: TGTGCCAGCAGTTCCCGGGGTGGGAACACTGAAGCTTTCTTT
CDR3aa: CASSSRGGNTEAFF

v_gene: TRBV11-1
j_gene: TRBJ2-3
d_gene: .
abundance: .
CDR3nt: TGTGCCAGCAGCTTAGAGAGCTCTAGCACAGATACGCAGTATTTT
CDR3aa: CASSLESSSTDTQYF

v_gene: TRBV5-4
j_gene: TRBJ2-5
d_gene: .
abundance: .
CDR3nt: TGTGCCAGCAGCGAGGGAACGCAAGAGACCCAGTACTTC
CDR3aa: CASSEGTQETQYF

v_gene: TRBV27
j_gene: TRBJ1-1
d_gene: .
abundance: .
CDR3nt: TGTGCCAGCAGTTCTAGGACGGGGAACACTGAAGCTTTCTTT
CDR3aa: CASSSRTGNTEAFF

v_gene: TRBV4-1
j_gene: TRBJ1-4
d_gene: .
abundance: few
CDR3nt: TGCGCCAGCAGGAGGGCGGGGATCTCTAATGAAAAACTGTTTTTT
CDR3aa: CASRRAGISNEKLFF

v_gene: TRBV19
j_gene: TRBJ1-4
d_gene: .
abundance: .
CDR3nt: TGTGCCAGTAGGCAGGGAGGGGAAAAACTGTTTTTT
CDR3aa: CASRQGGEKLFF

v_gene: TRBV27
j_gene: TRBJ1-2
d_gene: .
abundance: .
CDR3nt: TGTGCCAGCAGGCCGCCGAATTCTGGCTACACCTTC
CDR3aa: CASRPPNSGYTF

v_gene: TRBV15
j_gene: TRBJ2-2
d_gene: .
abundance: .
CDR3nt: TGTGCCACCAGCAGAAAGCCCGGGGAGCTGTTTTTT
CDR3aa: CATSRKPGELFF

v_gene: TRBV24-1
j_gene: TRBJ1-2
d_gene: .
abundance: .
CDR3nt: TGTGCCACCAGTGATTTTTCGATAAACTATGGCTACACCTTC
CDR3aa: CATSDFSINYGYTF

v_gene: TRBV7-6
j_gene: TRBJ1-4
d_gene: .
abundance: .
CDR3nt: TGTGCCAGCAGCCAACAATCTTATTTGGGGGAAAAACTGTTTTTT
CDR3aa: CASSQQSYLGEKLFF

v_gene: TRBV3-1/TRBV3-2
j_gene: TRBJ2-7
d_gene: TRBD2
abundance: .
CDR3nt: TGTGCCAGCAGCCAAGATGTGGCTAGCGGGGGCTACGAGCAGTACTTC
CDR3aa: CASSQDVASGGYEQYF

v_gene: TRBV28
j_gene: TRBJ2-1
d_gene: .
abundance: once
CDR3nt: TGTGCCAGCAGTTTTAGGGCAGGGTTTGGTAGCTCCTACAATGAGCAGTTCTTC
CDR3aa: CASSFRAGFGSSYNEQFF

v_gene: TRBV12-3/TRBV12-4
j_gene: TRBJ2-3
d_gene: .
abundance: .
CDR3nt: TGTGCCAGCAGCCGCGACATCAGGGATACGCAGTATTTT
CDR3aa: CASSRDIRDTQYF

v_gene: TRBV3-1/TRBV3-2
j_gene: TRBJ1-3
d_gene: .
abundance: .
CDR3nt: TGTGCCACCGGGGGAGACGGGTCCTCTGGAAACACCATATATTTT
CDR3aa: CATGGDGSSGNTIYF

v_gene: TRBV10-2
j_gene: TRBJ1-5
d_gene: .
abundance: .
CDR3nt: TGCGCCAGCAGTACCGGGTGGAGCCTTCTTAATCAGCCCCAGCATTTT
CDR3aa: CASSTGWSLLNQPQHF

v_gene: TRBV19
j_gene: TRBJ1-5
d_gene: .
abundance: .
CDR3nt: TGTGCCAGTAGTACCACAGGGACCACCCAGCCCCAGCATTTT
CDR3aa: CASSTTGTTQPQHF

v_gene: TRBV30
j_gene: TRBJ1-2
d_gene: .
abundance: .
CDR3nt: TGTGCCTGGAGTGTAGGAGTCGGCAGGGGAGGGCGCGGCTACACCTTC
CDR3aa: CAWSVGVGRGGRGYTF

v_gene: TRBV7-2
j_gene: TRBJ2-1
d_gene: TRBD2
abundance: once
CDR3nt: TGTGCCAGCAGCTTTACTAGCGGGTATTACAATGAGCAGTTCTTC
CDR3aa: CASSFTSGYYNEQFF

v_gene: TRBV9
j_gene: TRBJ1-1
d_gene: .
abundance: .
CDR3nt: TGTGCCAGCAGCGTAGAGGGAATGATGAACACTGAAGCTTTCTTT
CDR3aa: CASSVEGMMNTEAFF

v_gene: TRBV5-1
j_gene: TRBJ2-5
d_gene: TRBD1
abundance: .
CDR3nt: TGCGCCAGCAGCTTGGCGGACAGGGGGTTTAGGACCCAGTACTTC
CDR3aa: CASSLADRGFRTQYF

v_gene: TRBV7-9
j_gene: TRBJ2-1
d_gene: .
abundance: .
CDR3nt: TGTGCCAGCAGCTTTTACAATGAGCAGTTCTTC
CDR3aa: CASSFYNEQFF

v_gene: TRBV28
j_gene: TRBJ2-1
d_gene: .
abundance: once
CDR3nt: TGTGCCAGCAGTACCTTAGCAGGAGTCTGGGGTGAGCAGTTCTTC
CDR3aa: CASSTLAGVWGEQFF

v_gene: TRBV11-1
j_gene: TRBJ2-7
d_gene: .
abundance: .
CDR3nt: TGTGCCAGCAGCTTAGACTCCTACGAGCAGTACTTC
CDR3aa: CASSLDSYEQYF

v_gene: TRBV4-2
j_gene: TRBJ2-1
d_gene: .
abundance: .
CDR3nt: TGTGCCAGCAGCCTCCCACCAACAGGGTACGGCTACAATGAGCAGTTCTTC
CDR3aa: CASSLPPTGYGYNEQFF

v_gene: TRBV6-5
j_gene: TRBJ1-2
d_gene: TRBD1
abundance: many
CDR3nt: TGTGCCAGCAAGGTTGAGGGGGCGCAAGGCTACACCTTC
CDR3aa: CASKVEGAQGYTF

v_gene: TRBV28
j_gene: TRBJ2-5
d_gene: .
abundance: .
CDR3nt: TGTGCCAGCAGAGTTGGGGGACGGGGAGAGACCCAGTACTTC
CDR3aa: CASRVGGRGETQYF

v_gene: TRBV6-1
j_gene: TRBJ1-1
d_gene: .
abundance: few
CDR3nt: TGTGCCAGCAGTGACGGGGACACCATGAACACTGAAGCTTTCTTT
CDR3aa: CASSDGDTMNTEAFF

v_gene: TRBV6-2/TRBV6-3
j_gene: TRBJ2-2
d_gene: .
abundance: .
CDR3nt: TGTGCCAGCAGCCCTGATACAGGATCCCGGTCGGGCGGGGAGCTGTTTTTT
CDR3aa: CASSPDTGSRSGGELFF

v_gene: TRBV6-4
j_gene: TRBJ2-7
d_gene: .
abundance: .
CDR3nt: TGTGCCAGCAGTGACTCCGATGGGGGCGAGCAGTACTTC
CDR3aa: CASSDSDGGEQYF

v_gene: TRBV5-5
j_gene: TRBJ1-2
d_gene: .
abundance: .
CDR3nt: TGTGCCAGCAGGGATTCAAAGCGAGGCTATGGCTACACCTTC
CDR3aa: CASRDSKRGYGYTF

v_gene: TRBV3-1/TRBV3-2
j_gene: TRBJ1-1
d_gene: .
abundance: .
CDR3nt: TGTGCCAGCACCTCGACAGAGCGCACTGAAGCTTTCTTT
CDR3aa: CASTSTERTEAFF

v_gene: TRBV9
j_gene: TRBJ2-4
d_gene: .
abundance: .
CDR3nt: TGTGCCAGCAGCGTAGAGGGGGACATTCAGTACTTC
CDR3aa: CASSVEGDIQYF

v_gene: TRBV4-1
j_gene: TRBJ1-2
d_gene: .
abundance: .
CDR3nt: TGCGCCAGCAGGGATACTCCAGGGGCCGCCCCCTCCTATGGCTACACCTTC
CDR3aa: CASRDTPGAAPSYGYTF

v_gene: TRBV9
j_gene: TRBJ1-2
d_gene: .
abundance: .
CDR3nt: TGTGCCAGCAGCCTGGGGGCCCCAGGGGTGGGGGGCTACACCTTC
CDR3aa: CASSLGAPGVGGYTF

v_gene: TRBV9
j_gene: TRBJ2-7
d_gene: .
abundance: .
CDR3nt: TGTGCCAGCAGCGGGACCGGGACACCCTACGAGCAGTACTTC
CDR3aa: CASSGTGTPYEQYF

v_gene: TRBV7-2
j_gene: TRBJ2-3
d_gene: .
abundance: once
CDR3nt: TGTGCCAGCAGCTCTTCAACAGCGGCAGATACGCAGTATTTT
CDR3aa: CASSSSTAADTQYF